The clone carrying this T cell receptor beta chain was picked up many times. Generated by immunoSEQ multiplex PCR, the TCRdb table keeps only in-frame clones and is missing some. Among about 130,000 clones listed, 70% to 80% were seen once. The source of the sample is a study of blood T cell repertoires in COVID-19. Background on the study: PBMCs, B-cell-depleted T cells, or T cells provided the cDNA or gDNA that made up the material.

The CDR3 covers 15 residues. The germline V gene encodes CDR1 PRHDT and CDR2 FYEKMQ (reference sequence). V trimming: 6 bases; J trimming: 1 base; junction bases outside the gene matches: 8. This TCR was sampled from a man aged 35 to 55 with active or convalescent COVID-19. The chain links TRBV13 to TRBJ2-5, with 7 bases fitting TRBD1. The sequenced sample consisted of peripheral blood. In DNA form, the CDR3 reads TGTGCCAGCAGGCCAACAGGGGCCCTCCAAGAGACCCAGTACTTC. It yields the protein CASRPTGALQETQYF.